This T cell receptor beta chain comes out of a study of breast tumors, draining lymph nodes, adjacent tissues. The study, taken as a whole, reports: Tumor T cell lymph node origin was a supported hypothesis, not proven. Tumor TCR diversity was below lymph nodes but above nontumor tissue. Most tumor T cells seemingly derive from lymph node, then expand in tumor. Tumor and nontumor repertoires were significantly more similar in luminal-like than in basal-like breast cancer.

TCRdb re-derived calls from the multiplex PCR reads in MiXCR, one entry per CDR3 protein. The table lists 160,000 or so distinct CDR3 sequences, more than 25% of them singletons. With respect to this clonotype: Its antigen remains unidentified.

The CDR3 is made up of 19 amino acids. J was trimmed by 10 bases and V by 7 bases; bases with no gene match: 22. The germline V gene encodes CDR1 MNHNY and CDR2 SVGAGI (reference sequence). Breast cancer patients provided tissue from their axillary draining lymph nodes. Input material: axillary lymph node tissue. The source of this sequence is a female donor with breast cancer. Some clones in this sample may be carry-over from other donors' samples. This rearrangement joins TRBV6-6 to TRBJ2-1; 13 nucleotides match TRBD2. DNA of the CDR3: TGTGCCAGCACCCTCCTTTTTGGACTAGCGGGAGAGGGGGCCCGGGAGCAGTTCTTC. This sequence encodes CASTLLFGLAGEGAREQFF.